This T cell receptor beta chain was identified during a study of PD-1 blockade in classical Hodgkin lymphoma. Only in-frame clones appear in the TCRdb table, and some are missing; sequencing was by immunoSEQ multiplex PCR. The data show 25,000 to 30,000 clones, 88% seen once. Every patient experienced relapse after autologous stem cell transplantation, and brentuximab vedotin exposure varied. CD8+ T cells were isolated from thawed PBMCs by magnetic negative selection. This specimen consisted of CD8+ T cells from blood, obtained at baseline. This TCR derives from a human donor with classical Hodgkin lymphoma.

DNA of the CDR3: TGTGCCAGCAGCTTAGTGGAGGTGGAGACCCAGTACTTC. Translating it yields CASSLVEVETQYF. This chain joins TRBV7-9 and TRBJ2-5; TRBD2 might be the D (5 bases). Trimming removed 1 base from V and 5 bases from J, with 8 bases in between. The CDR3 covers 13 residues. Germline V gene data show CDR1 as SEHNR and CDR2 as FQNEAQ (reference sequence).